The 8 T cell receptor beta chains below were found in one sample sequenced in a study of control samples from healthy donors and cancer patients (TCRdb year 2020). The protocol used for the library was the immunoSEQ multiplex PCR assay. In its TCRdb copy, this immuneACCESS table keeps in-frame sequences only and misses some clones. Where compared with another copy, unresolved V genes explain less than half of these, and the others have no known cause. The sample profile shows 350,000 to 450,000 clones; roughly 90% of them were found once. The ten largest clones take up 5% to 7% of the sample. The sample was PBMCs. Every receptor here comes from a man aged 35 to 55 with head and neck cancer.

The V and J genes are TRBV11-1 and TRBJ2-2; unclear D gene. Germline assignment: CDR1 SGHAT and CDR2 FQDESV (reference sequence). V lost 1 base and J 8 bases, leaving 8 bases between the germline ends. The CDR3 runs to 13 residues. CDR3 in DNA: TGTGCCAGCAGCTTAGTGGCCAAGGGGGAGCTGTTTTTT. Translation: CASSLVAKGELFF.

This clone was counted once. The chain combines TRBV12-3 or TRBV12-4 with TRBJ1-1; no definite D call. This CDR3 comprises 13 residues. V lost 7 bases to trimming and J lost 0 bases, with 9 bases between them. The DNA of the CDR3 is TGTGCCAGCACCGAAGCCCTGAACACTGAAGCTTTCTTT. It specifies CASTEALNTEAFF.

The CDR3 spells CSVTRWDNEQFF. Here the CDR3 DNA reads TGCAGCGTTACGAGATGGGACAATGAGCAGTTCTTC. This chain uses TRBV29-1 with TRBJ2-1; D is undetermined. V lost 5 bases to trimming and J lost 5 bases, with 10 bases between them. CDR3 length: 12 residues. Per the germline V gene, CDR1 is SQVTM and CDR2 is ANQGSEA.

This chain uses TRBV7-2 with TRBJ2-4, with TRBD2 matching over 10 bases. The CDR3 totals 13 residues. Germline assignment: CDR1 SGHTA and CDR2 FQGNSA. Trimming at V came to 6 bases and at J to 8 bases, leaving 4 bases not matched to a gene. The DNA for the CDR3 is TGTGCCAGCAGTACCGGGACTAGCGACATTCAGTACTTC. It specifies CASSTGTSDIQYF.

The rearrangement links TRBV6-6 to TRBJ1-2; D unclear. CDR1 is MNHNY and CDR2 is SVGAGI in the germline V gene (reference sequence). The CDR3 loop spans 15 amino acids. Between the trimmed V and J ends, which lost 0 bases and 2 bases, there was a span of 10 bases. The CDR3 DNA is TGTGCCAGCAGTTACTCGGACGGTCTGAACTATGGCTACACCTTC. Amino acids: CASSYSDGLNYGYTF.

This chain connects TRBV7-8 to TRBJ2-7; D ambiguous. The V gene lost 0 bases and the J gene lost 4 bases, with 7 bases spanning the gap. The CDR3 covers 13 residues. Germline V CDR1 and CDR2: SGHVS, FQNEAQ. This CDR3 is CASSLARKYEQYF. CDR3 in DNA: TGTGCCAGCAGCTTAGCAAGAAAGTACGAGCAGTACTTC.

The CDR3 region is CASSISGQAEETQYF. The DNA of the CDR3 is TGTGCCAGTAGTATTTCCGGACAGGCCGAAGAGACCCAGTACTTC. This rearrangement joins TRBV19 to TRBJ2-5; 7 bases fit TRBD1. Unmatched junction bases numbered 7, after V lost 3 bases and J lost 3 bases. This CDR3 contains 15 residues. Germline V CDR1 and CDR2: LNHDA, SQIVND (reference sequence).

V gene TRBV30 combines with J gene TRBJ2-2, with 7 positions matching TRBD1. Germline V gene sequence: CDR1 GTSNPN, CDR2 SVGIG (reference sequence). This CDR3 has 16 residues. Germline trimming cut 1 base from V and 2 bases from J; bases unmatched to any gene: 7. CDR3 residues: CAWSANRDRNTGELFF. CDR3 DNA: TGTGCCTGGAGTGCAAACCGGGACAGAAACACCGGGGAGCTGTTTTTT. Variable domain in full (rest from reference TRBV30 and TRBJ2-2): SQTIHQWPATLVQPVGSPLSLECTVEGTSNPNLYWYRQAAGRGLQLLFYSVGIGQISSEVPQNLSASRPQDRQFILSSKKLLLSDSGFYLCAWSANRDRNTGELFFGEGSRLTVL.